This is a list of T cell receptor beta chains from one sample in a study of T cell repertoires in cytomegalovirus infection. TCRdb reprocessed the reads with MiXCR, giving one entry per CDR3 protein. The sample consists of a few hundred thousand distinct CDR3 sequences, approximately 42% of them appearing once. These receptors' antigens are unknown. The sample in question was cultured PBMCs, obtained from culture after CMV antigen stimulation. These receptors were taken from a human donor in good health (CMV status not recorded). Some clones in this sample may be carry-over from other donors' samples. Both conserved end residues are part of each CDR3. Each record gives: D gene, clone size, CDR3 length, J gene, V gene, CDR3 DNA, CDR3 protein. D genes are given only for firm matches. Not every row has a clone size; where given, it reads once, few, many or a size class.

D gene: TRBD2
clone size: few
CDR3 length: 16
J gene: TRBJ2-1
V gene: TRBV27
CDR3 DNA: TGTGCCAGCAGTTCTGGGCGACTAGCGGGCGCCAATGAGCAGTTCTTC
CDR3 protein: CASSSGRLAGANEQFF

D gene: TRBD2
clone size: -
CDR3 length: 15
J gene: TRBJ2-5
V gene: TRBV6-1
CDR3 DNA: TGTGCCAGCGGACCCACTAGCGGGGGCCAAGAGACCCAGTACTTC
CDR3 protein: CASGPTSGGQETQYF

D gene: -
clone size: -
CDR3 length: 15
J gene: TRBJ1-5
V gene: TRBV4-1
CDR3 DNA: TGCGCCAGCAGCCAAGATCCAGCTAGCAATCAGCCCCAGCATTTT
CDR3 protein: CASSQDPASNQPQHF

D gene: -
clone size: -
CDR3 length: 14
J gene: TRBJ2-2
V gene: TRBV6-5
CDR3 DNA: TGTGCCAGCAGTCGGACCACGAGGGCCGGGGAGCTGTTTTTT
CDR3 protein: CASSRTTRAGELFF

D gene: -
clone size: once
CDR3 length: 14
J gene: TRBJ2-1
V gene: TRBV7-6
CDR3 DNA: TGTGCCAGCAGCCGAGCGGGCCACGGGAATGAGCAGTTCTTC
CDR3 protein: CASSRAGHGNEQFF

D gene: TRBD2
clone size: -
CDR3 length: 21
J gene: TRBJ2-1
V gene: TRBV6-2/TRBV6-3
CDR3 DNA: TGTGCCAGCAGTTACTCAAACACCCCCGGGACTAGCGGGGGGGTTTACAATGAGCAGTTCTTC
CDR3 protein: CASSYSNTPGTSGGVYNEQFF

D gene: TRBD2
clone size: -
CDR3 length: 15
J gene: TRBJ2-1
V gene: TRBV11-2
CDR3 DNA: TGTGCCAGCAGCTTAGGCCTAGCGGCTAACAATGAGCAGTTCTTC
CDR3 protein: CASSLGLAANNEQFF

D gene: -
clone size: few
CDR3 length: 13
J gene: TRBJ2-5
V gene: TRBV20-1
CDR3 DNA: TGCAGTGCTCGAGCCCAATCAACGGCGACCCAGTACTTC
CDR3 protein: CSARAQSTATQYF

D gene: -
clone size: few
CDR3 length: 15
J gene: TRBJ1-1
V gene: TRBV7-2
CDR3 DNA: TGTGCCAGCAGCTTATTCGGGGTGTTGAGCACTGAAGCTTTCTTT
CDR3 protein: CASSLFGVLSTEAFF

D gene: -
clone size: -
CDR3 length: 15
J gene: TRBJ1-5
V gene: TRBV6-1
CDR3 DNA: TGTGCCAGCAGTGAATTCGGGCAGGGGAGACAGCCCCAGCATTTT
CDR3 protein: CASSEFGQGRQPQHF

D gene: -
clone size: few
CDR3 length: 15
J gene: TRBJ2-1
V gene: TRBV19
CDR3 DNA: TGTGCCAGTACCCTGTCCCCCAGCTCCTACAATGAGCAGTTCTTC
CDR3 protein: CASTLSPSSYNEQFF

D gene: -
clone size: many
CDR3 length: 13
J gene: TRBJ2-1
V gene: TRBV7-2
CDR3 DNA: TGTGCCAGCAGCTTAGAAAAGCCGGATGAGCAGTTCTTC
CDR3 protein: CASSLEKPDEQFF

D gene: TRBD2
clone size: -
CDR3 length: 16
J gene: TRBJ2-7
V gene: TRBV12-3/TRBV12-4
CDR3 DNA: TGTGCCAGCAGTTTTTCCCCGGGAGGTTCCCCCTACGAGCAGTACTTC
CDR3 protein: CASSFSPGGSPYEQYF

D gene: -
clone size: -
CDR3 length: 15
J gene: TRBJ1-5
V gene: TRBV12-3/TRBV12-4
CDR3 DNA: TGTGCCAGCAGTTTTTGGGGGACGGGCAATCAGCCCCAGCATTTT
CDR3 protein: CASSFWGTGNQPQHF

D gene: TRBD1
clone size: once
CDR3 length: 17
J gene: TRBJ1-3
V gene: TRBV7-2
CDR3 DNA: TGTGCCAGCAGCCAACGGACAGGGCGCCACTCTGGAAACACCATATATTTT
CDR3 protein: CASSQRTGRHSGNTIYF

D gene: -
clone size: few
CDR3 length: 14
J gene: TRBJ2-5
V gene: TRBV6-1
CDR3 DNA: TGTGCCAGCAGTATCCCGGGTGCCTCACAGACCCAGTACTTC
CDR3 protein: CASSIPGASQTQYF

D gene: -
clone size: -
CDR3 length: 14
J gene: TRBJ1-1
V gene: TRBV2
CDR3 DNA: TGTGCCAGCAGCCGACAGCTCTTGAACACTGAAGCTTTCTTT
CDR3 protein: CASSRQLLNTEAFF

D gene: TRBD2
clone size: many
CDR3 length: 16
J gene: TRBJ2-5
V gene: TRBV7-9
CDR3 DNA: TGTGCCAGCAGCCCCGGGCTAGCGGGAGTTAGTGAGACCCAGTACTTC
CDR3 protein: CASSPGLAGVSETQYF

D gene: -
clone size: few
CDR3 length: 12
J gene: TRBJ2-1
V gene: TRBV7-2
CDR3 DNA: TGTGCCAGCAGCTCATCCAACCCGACTCAGTTCTTC
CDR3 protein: CASSSSNPTQFF

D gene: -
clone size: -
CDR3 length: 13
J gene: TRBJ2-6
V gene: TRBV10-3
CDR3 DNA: TGTGCCATCTCGACAGTTGGGGCCAACGTCCTGACTTTC
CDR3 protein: CAISTVGANVLTF

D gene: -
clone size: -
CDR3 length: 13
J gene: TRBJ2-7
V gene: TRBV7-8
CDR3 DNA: TGTGCCAGCAGTTGGGACACCTACTACGAGCAGTACTTC
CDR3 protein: CASSWDTYYEQYF

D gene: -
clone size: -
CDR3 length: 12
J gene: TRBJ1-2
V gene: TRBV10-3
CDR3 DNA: TGTGCCACCCCGGTAGGAGCGTCTGGCTACACCTTC
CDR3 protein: CATPVGASGYTF

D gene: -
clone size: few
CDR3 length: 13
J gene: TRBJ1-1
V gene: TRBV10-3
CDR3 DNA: TGTGCCATCAGTGAGAACGGGAACACTGAAGCTTTCTTT
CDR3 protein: CAISENGNTEAFF

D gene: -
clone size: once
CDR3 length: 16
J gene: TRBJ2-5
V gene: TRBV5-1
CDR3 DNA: TGCGCCAGCAGCTTCGAGGGCCCCCCGATTCAAGAGACCCAGTACTTC
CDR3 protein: CASSFEGPPIQETQYF

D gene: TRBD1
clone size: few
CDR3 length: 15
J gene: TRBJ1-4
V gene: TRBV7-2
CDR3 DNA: TGTGCCAGCAGCACCCGGGGACAGCATAATGAAAAACTGTTTTTT
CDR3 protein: CASSTRGQHNEKLFF

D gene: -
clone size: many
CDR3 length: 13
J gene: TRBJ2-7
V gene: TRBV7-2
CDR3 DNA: TGTGCCAGCAGCCCGGGCCCGCACTACGAGCAGTACTTC
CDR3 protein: CASSPGPHYEQYF

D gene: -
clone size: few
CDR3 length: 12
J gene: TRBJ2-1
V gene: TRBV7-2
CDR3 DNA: TGTGCCAGCCAGGGAAATGGGGAGGAGCAGTTCTTC
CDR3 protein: CASQGNGEEQFF

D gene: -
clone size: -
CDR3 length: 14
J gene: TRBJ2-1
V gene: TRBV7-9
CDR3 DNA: TGTGCCAGCAGCTCTTGGGATCTCAATAATGAGCAGTTCTTC
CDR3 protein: CASSSWDLNNEQFF

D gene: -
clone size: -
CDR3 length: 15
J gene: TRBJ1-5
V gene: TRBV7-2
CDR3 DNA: TGTGCCAGCAGCTTAGTTGGGCAAGATAATCAGCCCCAGCATTTT
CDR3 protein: CASSLVGQDNQPQHF

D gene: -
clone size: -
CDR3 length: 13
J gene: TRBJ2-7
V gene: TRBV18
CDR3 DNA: TGTGCCAGCTCACCAGGCTGGGGCTACGAGCAGTACTTC
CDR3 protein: CASSPGWGYEQYF

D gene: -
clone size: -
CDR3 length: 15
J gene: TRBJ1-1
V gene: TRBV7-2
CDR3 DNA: TGTGCCAGCACCTTGGGAGGGGGGATGAACACTGAAGCTTTCTTT
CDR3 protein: CASTLGGGMNTEAFF

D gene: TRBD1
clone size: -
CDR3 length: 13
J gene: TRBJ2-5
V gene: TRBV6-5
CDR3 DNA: TGTGCCAGCAGTTATGACAGGGGTGGGACCCAGTACTTC
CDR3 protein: CASSYDRGGTQYF

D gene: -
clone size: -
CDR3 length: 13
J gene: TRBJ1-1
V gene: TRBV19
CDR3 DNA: TGTGCCAGTAGTATCCAAGCCGAACCTCGTCCCCTCTTT
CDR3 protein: CASSIQAEPRPLF

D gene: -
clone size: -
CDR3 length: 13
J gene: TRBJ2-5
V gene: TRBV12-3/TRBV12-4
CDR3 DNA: TGTGCCAGCAGCCCCATAGGGAGGGAGACCCAGTACTTC
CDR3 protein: CASSPIGRETQYF

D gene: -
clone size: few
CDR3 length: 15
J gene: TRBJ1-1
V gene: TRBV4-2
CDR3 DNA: TGTGCCAGCAGCCAAGAGGATCCCGCAGACACTGAAGCTTTCTTT
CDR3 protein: CASSQEDPADTEAFF

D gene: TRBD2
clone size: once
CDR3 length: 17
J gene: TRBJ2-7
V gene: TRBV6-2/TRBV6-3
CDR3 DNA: TGTGCCAGCAAGAAGACTAGCGGGAGGGCCCAGGTCTACGAGCAGTACTTC
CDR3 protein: CASKKTSGRAQVYEQYF

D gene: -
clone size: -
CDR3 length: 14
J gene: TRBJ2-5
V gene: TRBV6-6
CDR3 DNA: TGTGCCAGCAACCCAGGGGGGGCCGGGGAGACCCAGTACTTC
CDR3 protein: CASNPGGAGETQYF

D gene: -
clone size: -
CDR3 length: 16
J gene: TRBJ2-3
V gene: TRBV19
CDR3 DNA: TGTGCCAGTAGTATAGCCCAGCGGGCTGGCGCAGATACGCAGTATTTT
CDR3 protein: CASSIAQRAGADTQYF

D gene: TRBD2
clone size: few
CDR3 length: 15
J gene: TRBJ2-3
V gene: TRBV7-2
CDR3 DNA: TGTGCCAGCAGCCCGGGACTAGCAAGGACAGATACGCAGTATTTT
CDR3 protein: CASSPGLARTDTQYF

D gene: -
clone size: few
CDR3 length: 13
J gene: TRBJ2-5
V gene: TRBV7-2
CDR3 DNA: TGTGCCAGCAGGGGGGCCGGAGGAGAGACCCAGTACTTC
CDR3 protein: CASRGAGGETQYF

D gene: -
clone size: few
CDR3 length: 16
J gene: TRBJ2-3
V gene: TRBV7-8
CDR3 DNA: TGTGCCAGCAGCTTAGGTTGGGAGATTTTCACAGATACGCAGTATTTT
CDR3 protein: CASSLGWEIFTDTQYF

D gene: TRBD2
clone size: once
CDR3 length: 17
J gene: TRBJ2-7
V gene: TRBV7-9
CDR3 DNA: TGTGCCAGCAGCGAGGGACTAGCGGGCGATGGCTTGGACGAGCAGTACTTC
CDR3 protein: CASSEGLAGDGLDEQYF

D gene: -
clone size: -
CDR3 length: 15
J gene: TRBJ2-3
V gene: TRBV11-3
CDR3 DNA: TGTGCCAGCAGCTTAGATCGGAGCTTCACAGATACGCAGTATTTT
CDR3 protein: CASSLDRSFTDTQYF

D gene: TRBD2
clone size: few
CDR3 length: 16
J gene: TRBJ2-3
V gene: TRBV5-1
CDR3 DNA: TGCGCCAGCAGCAAAGGCGAGGGCGGGAGCGGCGATACGCAGTATTTT
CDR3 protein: CASSKGEGGSGDTQYF

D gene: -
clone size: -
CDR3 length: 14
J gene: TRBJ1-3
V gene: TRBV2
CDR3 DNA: TGTGCCAGCAGTGGAACGTTATCTGGAAACACCATATATTTT
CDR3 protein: CASSGTLSGNTIYF

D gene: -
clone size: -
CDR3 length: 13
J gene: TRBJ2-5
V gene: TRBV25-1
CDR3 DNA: TGTGCCAGCAGTGGGTTGGATCAAGAGACCCAGTACTTC
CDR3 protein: CASSGLDQETQYF

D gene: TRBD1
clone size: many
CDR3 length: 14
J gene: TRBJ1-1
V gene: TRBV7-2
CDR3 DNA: TGTGCCAGCAGCTTAAGGGGGCTTAACACTGAAGCTTTCTTT
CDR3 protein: CASSLRGLNTEAFF

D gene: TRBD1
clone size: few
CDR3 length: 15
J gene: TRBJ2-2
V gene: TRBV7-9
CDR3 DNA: TGTGCCAGCAGCTCGGGACAGGGAGACACCGGGGAGCTGTTTTTT
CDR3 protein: CASSSGQGDTGELFF

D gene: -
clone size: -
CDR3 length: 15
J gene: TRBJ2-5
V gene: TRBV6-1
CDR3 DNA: TGTGCCAGCAGTTACGGGGGGCCAAACCAAGAGACCCAGTACTTC
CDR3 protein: CASSYGGPNQETQYF

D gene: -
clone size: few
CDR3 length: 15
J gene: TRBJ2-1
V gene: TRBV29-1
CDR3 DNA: TGCAGCGGGGTGAGGGGGGGCTTTACCTACAATGAGCAGTTCTTC
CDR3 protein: CSGVRGGFTYNEQFF

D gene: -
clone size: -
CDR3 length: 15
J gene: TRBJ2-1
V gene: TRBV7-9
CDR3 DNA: TGTGCCAGCAGCTTGGGGGAAGGAAGGTCGGTGGAGCAGTTCTTC
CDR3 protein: CASSLGEGRSVEQFF

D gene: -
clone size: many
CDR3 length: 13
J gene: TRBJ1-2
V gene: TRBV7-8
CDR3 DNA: TGTGCCAGCAGCCCCTTGGGGAACTATGGCTACACCTTC
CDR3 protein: CASSPLGNYGYTF

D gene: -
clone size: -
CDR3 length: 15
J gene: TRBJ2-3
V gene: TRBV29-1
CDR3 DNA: TGCAGCGGGGCCGGGGCTTTCGGGGTCCGGGATACGCAGTATTTT
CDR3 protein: CSGAGAFGVRDTQYF

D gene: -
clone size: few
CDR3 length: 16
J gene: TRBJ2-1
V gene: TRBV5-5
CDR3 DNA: TGTGCCAGCAGCTTGCTGACTCGTCCCTGGTACAATGAGCAGTTCTTC
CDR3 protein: CASSLLTRPWYNEQFF

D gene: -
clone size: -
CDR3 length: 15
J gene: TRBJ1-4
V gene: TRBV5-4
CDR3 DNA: TGTGCCAGCAGCTCCCCGGCCATTGGGAATGAAAAACTGTTTTTT
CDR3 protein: CASSSPAIGNEKLFF

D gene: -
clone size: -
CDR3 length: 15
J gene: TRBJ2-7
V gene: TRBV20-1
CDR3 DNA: TGCAGTGCTAGAGGAAAGGGGGAGGTTTCCTACGAGCAGTACTTC
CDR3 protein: CSARGKGEVSYEQYF

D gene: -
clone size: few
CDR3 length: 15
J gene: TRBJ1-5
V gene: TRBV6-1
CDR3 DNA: TGTGCCAGCAGAAGGGACCTCAAATCGGATCAGCCCCAGCATTTT
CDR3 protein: CASRRDLKSDQPQHF